This T cell receptor beta chain came from a study of T cells in Graves' hyperthyroidism and ophthalmopathy. Study-wide results and limits: In blood, most of the thyroid clonotypes expanded above 0.001 were also present.

The CDR3 is 15 amino acids. Germline values: CDR1 SQVTM, CDR2 ANQGSEA. Researchers amplified the TCR beta CDR3 regions from RNA transcripts. The HTBI set primed first-round TCR CDR3 RT-PCR. One entry per CDR3 protein, called by TCRdb with MiXCR from the multiplex PCR reads. The sample includes some 490,000 distinct CDR3 sequences, 15% to 20% of them seen just once. Ophthalmopathy cases met thresholds of Clinical Activity Score at least 3, NOSPECS grade at least 4 and duration under 3 months. Patients were excluded because of uncontrolled infection, other autoimmune disease, pregnancy or lactation. Diagnosis rested on symptoms, serum thyroxine and TRAb, thyroid ultrasound, and orbital computed tomography. Regarding this clonotype: Its antigen is unknown. The germline gene is not matched at one end of the junction; a read error may be the cause.

The chain joins TRBV29-1 to TRBJ2-7; 8 bases agree with TRBD2. The TCR originated in a woman aged 25 to 45 with Graves' ophthalmopathy. Sequences were obtained from blood. As DNA, the CDR3 is TGCAGCGTTGAAGGCCCCGCCAGCGGGAGAGACGAGCAGTGCTTC. The encoded protein is CSVEGPASGRDEQCF.